The present TCR beta chain was sequenced within a study of cytomegalovirus exposure and HLA in healthy donors. Primers: 60 Vbeta forward and 13 Jbeta reverse. Here immunoSEQ multiplex PCR was the method, and the copy in TCRdb shows in-frame clones only, minus some. The sample records about 87,000 clones, approximately 69% being singletons. CDR1 and CDR2 from the germline V gene are GTSNPN and SVGIG (reference sequence). The length of the CDR3 is 16 residues. Trimming stripped 0 bases from V and 7 bases from J, with 21 bases between. This clonotype was obtained from a man under 40 in good health and CMV-seropositive. The chain employs TRBV30 and TRBJ1-1; D gene uncertain. The sample was PBMCs. Here the CDR3 reads CAWSVHGGTTVYEAFF. CDR3 nucleotide sequence: TGTGCCTGGAGTGTACACGGAGGAACGACGGTTTATGAAGCTTTCTTT.